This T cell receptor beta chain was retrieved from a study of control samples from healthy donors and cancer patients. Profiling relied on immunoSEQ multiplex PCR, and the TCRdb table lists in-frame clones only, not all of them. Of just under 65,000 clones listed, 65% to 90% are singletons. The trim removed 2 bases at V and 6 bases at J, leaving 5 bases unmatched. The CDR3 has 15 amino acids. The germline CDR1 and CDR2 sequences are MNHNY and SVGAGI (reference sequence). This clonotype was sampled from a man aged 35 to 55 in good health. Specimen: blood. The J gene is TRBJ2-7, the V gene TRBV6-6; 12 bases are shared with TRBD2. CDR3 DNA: TGTGCCAGCAGTTACGCTAGCGGGGGGGCATCCGAGCAGTACTTC. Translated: CASSYASGGASEQYF.